This T cell receptor beta chain was sequenced for a study of PD-1 blockade in classical Hodgkin lymphoma. The study's findings and limits: Baseline diversity was lower in partial responders and progressors than complete responders.

The CDR3 is 16 residues long. Per the germline V gene, CDR1 is SGHNT and CDR2 is YYREEE (reference sequence). V gave up 1 base and J gave up 5 bases; unmatched junction bases: 7. Libraries were prepared by immunoSEQ multiplex PCR; TCRdb keeps only in-frame clonotypes and omits some of them. Among approximately 99,000 clones listed, about nine tenths were seen once. This clone was seen only once. Its matching antigen is unknown. Patients all relapsed after autologous stem cell transplantation, and there was variation in brentuximab vedotin exposure. This chain connects TRBV5-4 to TRBJ2-3, with TRBD2 matching 10 bases. This TCR came from a human donor with classical Hodgkin lymphoma. Source: peripheral blood mononuclear cells (PBMCs), taken before the second cycle of nivolumab. CDR3: CASSLFSGRSGDTQYF. For the CDR3, the DNA is TGTGCCAGCAGCTTGTTTAGCGGGAGGAGTGGAGATACGCAGTATTTT. Based on the CDR3 plus reference TRBV5-4 and TRBJ2-3, the full variable domain is ETGVTQSPTHLIKTRGQQVTLRCSSQSGHNTVSWYQQALGQGPQFIFQYYREEENGRGNFPPRFSGLQFPNYSSELNVNALELDDSALYLCASSLFSGRSGDTQYFGPGTRLTVL.